The 12 T cell receptor beta chains presented below share a single source sample, sequenced in a study of breast tumors, draining lymph nodes, adjacent tissues. Samples came from axillary lymph nodes draining the breast cancer. TCRdb redid the calling of the multiplex PCR reads with MiXCR, one entry per CDR3 protein. The sample has approximately 210,000 distinct CDR3 sequences, nearly 35% seen once; the top ten hold about 3.9%. Sequencing was done on a sample of axillary lymph node tissue. The receptors come from a female donor with breast cancer. Some clones in this sample may be carry-over from other donors' samples.

This clonotype came up a few times. CDR3 region: CASSEARRGTEAFF. The CDR3, as DNA: TGTGCCAGCAGTGAGGCCAGGCGGGGGACTGAAGCTTTCTTT. The chain joins TRBV25-1 to TRBJ1-1, with a weak D call TRBD1 (5 bases). V was trimmed by 3 bases and J by 5 bases, leaving 13 bases between them. Germline V gene lookup returns CDR1 MGHDK and CDR2 SYGVNS. CDR3 length equals 14 residues.

The table lists this clonotype with many counts. CDR3 DNA sequence: TGCAGTGCCGACTCAGGAAAATCATACAATGAGCAGTTCTTC. Its protein is CSADSGKSYNEQFF. V usage is TRBV20-1 and J usage is TRBJ2-1; D is unresolved. CDR1 and CDR2 from the germline V gene are DFQATT and SNEGSKA (reference sequence). The CDR3 runs to 14 residues. Trimming removed 6 bases at V and 4 bases at J, with 16 bases between.

This clonotype has ten or more counts. The chain couples TRBV20-1 to TRBJ2-1; no reliable D call. The germline V gene encodes CDR1 DFQATT and CDR2 SNEGSKA (reference sequence). This CDR3 is built from 14 residues. V lost 4 bases and J 9 bases, leaving 19 bases between the germline ends. The CDR3 here is CSANDFLRGAEQFF. CDR3 bases: TGCAGTGCTAACGATTTTCTGCGTGGCGCTGAGCAGTTCTTC.

As for this clonotype: This may come from a read error, since a much larger clone is one base off. The chain joins TRBV7-9 to TRBJ1-5; no definite D call. The CDR3 is 14 residues long. Germline CDR1 is SEHNR and CDR2 is FQNEAQ (reference sequence). The CDR3 sequence: CAGSRTEGNQPQHF. CDR3 nucleotides: TGTGCCGGCAGTAGGACCGAGGGCAATCAGCCCCAGCATTTT.

This clonotype was counted at least ten times. The J gene is TRBJ1-5, the V gene TRBV4-2; tentative D call: TRBD1 (5 bases). V was pared by 4 bases and J by 2 bases, with 15 bases between. The length of the CDR3 is 16 residues. In germline, CDR1 is LGHNA, CDR2 YNFKEQ. The CDR3 DNA is TGTGCCAGCAGCCCAGAAACAGGTACTGGCAATCAGCCCCAGCATTTT. This gives the protein CASSPETGTGNQPQHF.

This clonotype occurred many times. The genes are TRBV13 and TRBJ2-1; 9 positions match TRBD2. This CDR3 region has 16 residues. Looked up from germline, CDR1 is PRHDT and CDR2 is FYEKMQ (reference sequence). With 2 bases clipped from V and 4 bases from J, the junction kept 6 bases outside the gene matches. This chain's CDR3 is CASSLSGSGRYNEQFF. CDR3 nucleotides: TGTGCCAGCAGCTTATCAGGTAGCGGGAGATACAATGAGCAGTTCTTC. The full variable domain, rest sourced from reference TRBV13 and TRBJ2-1, is AAGVIQSPRHLIKEKRETATLKCYPIPRHDTVYWYQQGPGQDPQFLISFYEKMQSDKGSIPDRFSAQQFSDYHSELNMSSLELGDSALYFCASSLSGSGRYNEQFFGPGTRLTVL.

V and J are TRBV7-9 and TRBJ1-2; 9 nucleotides match TRBD1. Germline CDR1 and CDR2: SEHNR and FQNEAQ (reference sequence). The CDR3 length is 13 residues. The trim removed 2 bases at V and 6 bases at J, leaving 1 base unmatched. The CDR3: CASSLRDRDGYTF. The CDR3 DNA is TGTGCCAGCAGCTTACGGGACAGGGATGGCTACACCTTC. Drawing the rest from reference TRBV7-9 and TRBJ1-2, the complete variable domain is DTGVSQNPRHKITKRGQNVTFRCDPISEHNRLYWYRQTLGQGPEFLTYFQNEAQLEKSRLLSDRFSAERPKGSFSTLEIQRTEQGDSAMYLCASSLRDRDGYTFGSGTRLTVV.

This clonotype was observed at least ten times. The gene calls are TRBV20-1 and TRBJ1-2; D not certain. The CDR3 is 13 residues long. CDR1 and CDR2 (germline): DFQATT, SNEGSKA (reference sequence). V lost 0 bases and J lost 2, with 7 bases in between. The CDR3 DNA reads as TGCAGTGCTAGAGATCGGGTAAACTATGGCTACACCTTC. Protein: CSARDRVNYGYTF.

This clonotype was counted a few times. Being one base from a much bigger clone, this may be a read error. The CDR3 end shows no conserved phenylalanine or tryptophan, and so a read error is likely. The gene calls are TRBV7-9 and TRBJ2-5; D gene uncertain. The V end was cut by 7 bases, the J end by 1 base, with 13 bases between. Germline CDR1 reads SEHNR; CDR2 reads FQNEAQ (reference sequence). The CDR3 runs 14 residues. The CDR3 sequence: CASNPTDSQETQYL. The CDR3 region has the DNA TGTGCCAGCAATCCCACCGATTCCCAAGAGACCCAGTACCTC.

This clonotype was recorded at least ten times. The chain combines TRBV20-1 with TRBJ1-5, with a possible D match to TRBD1 (5 bases). The germline V gene encodes CDR1 DFQATT and CDR2 SNEGSKA (reference sequence). Trimming pared 6 bases from V and 3 bases from J, leaving 24 bases between. The CDR3 loop spans 17 amino acids. CDR3 in amino acids: CSATPMGGGYNNQPQHF. CDR3 nucleotides: TGCAGTGCAACCCCTATGGGGGGGGGATATAACAATCAGCCCCAGCATTTT.

In its sample, this clonotype was seen many times. The chain employs TRBV20-1 and TRBJ2-5; D tentatively reads TRBD1 or TRBD2 (6 bases each). The germline gives CDR1 DFQATT, CDR2 SNEGSKA (reference sequence). The CDR3 runs 14 residues. V lost 3 bases to trimming and J lost 5 bases, with 16 bases between them. CDR3 nucleotide sequence: TGCAGTGCTAGCAAACAGGGAGGTGATGAGACCCAGTACTTC. Its translation is CSASKQGGDETQYF.

This clonotype occurred a few times. Here the CDR3 reads CASSSGASNSPLHF. The DNA of the CDR3 is TGTGCCAGCAGCTCCGGGGCCTCTAATTCACCCCTCCACTTT. The rearrangement joins TRBV5-6 to TRBJ1-6; D perhaps matches TRBD1 (5 bases). The CDR3 covers 14 residues. Germline CDR1 SGHDT, CDR2 YYEEEE. V lost 3 bases and J 6 bases, leaving 10 bases between the germline ends.